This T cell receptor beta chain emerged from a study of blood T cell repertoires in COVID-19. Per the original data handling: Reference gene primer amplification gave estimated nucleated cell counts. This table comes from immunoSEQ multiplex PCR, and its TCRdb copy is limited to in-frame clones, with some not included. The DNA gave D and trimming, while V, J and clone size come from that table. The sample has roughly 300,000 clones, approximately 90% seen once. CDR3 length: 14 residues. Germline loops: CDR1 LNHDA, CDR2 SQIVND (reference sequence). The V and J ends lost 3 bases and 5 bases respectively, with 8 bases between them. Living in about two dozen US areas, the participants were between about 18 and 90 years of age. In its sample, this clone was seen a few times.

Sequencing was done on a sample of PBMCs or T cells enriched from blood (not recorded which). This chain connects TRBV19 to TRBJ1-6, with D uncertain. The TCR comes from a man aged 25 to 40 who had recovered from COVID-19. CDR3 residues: CASSIRGHNSPLHF. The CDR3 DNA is TGTGCCAGTAGTATTCGCGGGCATAATTCACCCCTCCACTTT. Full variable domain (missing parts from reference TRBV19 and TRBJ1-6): DGGITQSPKYLFRKEGQNVTLSCEQNLNHDAMYWYRQDPGQGLRLIYYSQIVNDFQKGDIAEGYSVSREKKESFPLTVTSAQKNPTAFYLCASSIRGHNSPLHFGNGTRLTVT.